This is a list of T cell receptor beta chains from one sample in a study of shared clonotypes between healthy human individuals. Profiling relied on immunoSEQ multiplex PCR, and the TCRdb table lists in-frame clones only, not all of them. The table has 2 million to 3 million clones, just over 90% seen once. Sample: naive CD4+ T cells sorted from blood. Receptor source: a man younger than 35 in good health. Both conserved end residues are part of each CDR3. Fields, in order: J gene, V gene, CDR3 protein.

>TRBJ2-1|TRBV30
CAWSVVSKKYNEQFF
>TRBJ2-4|TRBV6-5
CALGSGMGNIQYF
>TRBJ2-2|TRBV2
CASSVSGELFF
>TRBJ2-3|TRBV7-2
CASRQGGVGDTQYF
>TRBJ2-3|TRBV18
CASSPGLASPDTQYF
>TRBJ1-3|TRBV11-1
CASSSGRGTGNTIYF
>TRBJ2-7|TRBV4-1
CASSFQEGLAGQSSYEQYF
>TRBJ2-7|TRBV5-4
CASSLGEAGVGYEQYF
>TRBJ2-3|TRBV6-5
CASTRTGGSTDTQYF
>TRBJ1-1|TRBV25-1
CASSEVFRGRAFF
>TRBJ2-2|TRBV19
CASSMGQTGVIGELFF
>TRBJ2-2|TRBV7-2
CASSSDYNTGELFF
>TRBJ2-2|TRBV5-4
CASSLTGASNTGELFF
>TRBJ2-7|TRBV7-2
CASSLGLQGFEQYF
>TRBJ2-7|TRBV6-6
CASSYSGQGPYEQYF
>TRBJ2-1|TRBV30
CAWSGASGLYNEQFF
>TRBJ2-5|TRBV7-9
CASSAQGVGETQYF
>TRBJ2-7|TRBV7-2
CASSDRGVAAYEQYF
>TRBJ1-2|TRBV5-1
CASSLGEGLRGYTF
>TRBJ1-5|TRBV19
CASSTRGTGGSNQPQHF
>TRBJ2-2|TRBV5-1
CASSTDTTGELFF
>TRBJ1-1|TRBV6-1
CASSLITEAFF
>TRBJ1-2|TRBV28
CASSSGAGYGYTF
>TRBJ1-5|TRBV30
CAWSLGDRQPQHF
>TRBJ2-2|TRBV10-3
CAISPGLAGGKAYNTGELFF
>TRBJ1-5|TRBV28
CASVQGANQPQHF
>TRBJ2-2|TRBV28
CASSSPGQGAGTGELFF
>TRBJ2-2|TRBV7-6
CASNEPNTGELFF
>TRBJ2-3|TRBV10-2
CASSFGRAGTDTQYF
>TRBJ1-1|TRBV5-6
CASQGEAAGTEAFF
>TRBJ1-6|TRBV19
CASREGYNSPLHF
>TRBJ2-3|TRBV27
CASSTGFTDTQYF
>TRBJ1-1|TRBV5-4
CASSLTGGSNTEAFF
>TRBJ1-5|TRBV15
CATSRDTLGQPQHF
>TRBJ2-3|TRBV19
CASTPGGGLPLSTDTQYF
>TRBJ1-4|TRBV4-1
CASSQDTGLNEKLFF
>TRBJ2-1|TRBV9
CASSVRLERGGNEQFF
>TRBJ2-7|TRBV6-5
CASSYSSERSYEQYF
>TRBJ1-3|TRBV6-6
CATTGPSGNTIYF
>TRBJ2-5|TRBV5-1
CASSLATAGGTQTQYF